The 10 T cell receptor beta chains below come from one sample, sequenced in a study of blood T cell repertoires in COVID-19. Profiled with immunoSEQ multiplex PCR; TCRdb holds only in-frame clones, not every one. The repertoire holds roughly 97,000 clones, roughly nine tenths seen once, with approximately 5.1% in the top ten. Source material: peripheral blood. These TCRs come from a human donor in a cohort sampled during active COVID-19.

The genes are TRBV19 and TRBJ1-5; tentatively, D is TRBD1 (5 bases). This CDR3 has 14 residues. Trimming left V 5 bases short and J 4 bases short, with 12 bases between. Germline CDR1 reads LNHDA; CDR2 reads SQIVND (reference sequence). CDR3 nucleotide sequence: TGTGCCAGTAGTTTCGGAAAGGGGAATCAGCCCCAGCATTTT. Translation: CASSFGKGNQPQHF.

The V and J genes are TRBV6-2 or TRBV6-3 and TRBJ1-6; D gene ambiguous. Germline CDR1 and CDR2: MNHEY and SVGEGT. V was trimmed by 2 bases and J by 3 bases, leaving 8 bases between them. This CDR3 spans 15 amino acids. The CDR3 region is CASSYRRDYNSPLHF. The DNA for the CDR3 is TGTGCCAGCAGTTACCGACGGGACTATAATTCACCCCTCCACTTT.

The V gene is TRBV9, the J gene TRBJ1-2; tentatively, D is TRBD1 (5 bases). This CDR3 has 16 residues. V was clipped by 0 bases and J by 1 base, with 13 bases between them. Germline V gene lookup returns CDR1 SGDLS and CDR2 YYNGEE. DNA of the CDR3: TGTGCCAGCAGCGTAGGCTCGCAGGGTCTTAACTATGGCTACACCTTC. Its protein is CASSVGSQGLNYGYTF.

The chain combines TRBV7-6 with TRBJ1-5, with TRBD1 matching over 9 bases. From germline, CDR1 is SGHVS and CDR2 FNYEAQ. The CDR3 has 15 residues. J was trimmed by 4 bases and V by 5 bases; bases with no gene match: 6. The CDR3, as DNA: TGTGCCAGCAGCCGCACGGGACAGGGAAATCAGCCCCAGCATTTT. Translating it yields CASSRTGQGNQPQHF.

This clone has just one count. The gene calls are TRBV28 and TRBJ2-7; D call uncertain. V lost 5 bases, J lost 2 bases, and 10 bases lay in between. CDR1 is MDHEN and CDR2 is SYDVKM in the germline V gene. The length of the CDR3 is 13 residues. This chain's CDR3 is CASSQTAAYEQYF. CDR3 coding DNA: TGTGCCAGCAGTCAAACGGCGGCCTACGAGCAGTACTTC. The full variable domain, completed using reference TRBV28 and TRBJ2-7, is DVKVTQSSRYLVKRTGEKVFLECVQDMDHENMFWYRQDPGLGLRLIYFSYDVKMKEKGDIPEGYSVSREKKERFSLILESASTNQTSMYLCASSQTAAYEQYFGPGTRLTVT.

The rearrangement joins TRBV25-1 to TRBJ2-2, with TRBD2 as a possible D gene (5 bases). V lost 5 bases and J 6 bases, leaving 7 bases between the germline ends. Germline V gene sequence: CDR1 MGHDK, CDR2 SYGVNS. The CDR3 is 12 amino acids. The DNA of the CDR3 is TGTGCCAGCAGTCTCGGGGCCGGGGAGCTGTTTTTT. This translates into CASSLGAGELFF.

The chain recombines TRBV2 with TRBJ1-1; D might be TRBD1 (6 bases). The CDR3 consists of 14 residues. Germline loops: CDR1 SNHLY, CDR2 FYNNEI. Trimming pared 5 bases from V and 2 bases from J, leaving 12 bases between. CDR3 region: CASSPQGPNTEAFF. In DNA form, the CDR3 reads TGTGCCAGCAGTCCTCAGGGGCCCAACACTGAAGCTTTCTTT.

V and J are TRBV2 and TRBJ2-3; a possible D gene is TRBD2 (6 bases). The V end lost 2 bases, the J end lost 6 bases, and 18 bases lay between the germline ends. Germline V CDR1 and CDR2: SNHLY, FYNNEI. The CDR3 is made up of 16 amino acids. The CDR3, as DNA: TGTGCCAGCAGTGAATCGGGACTCCTTTACTCCGATACGCAGTATTTT. Translated: CASSESGLLYSDTQYF.

This chain links TRBV5-1 with TRBJ2-1, with 7 bases matching TRBD1. Germline trimming cut 0 bases from V and 5 bases from J; bases unmatched to any gene: 5. The CDR3 extends over 15 amino acids. The germline gives CDR1 SGHRS, CDR2 YFSETQ. The CDR3 protein is CASSLDGQADNEQFF. For the CDR3, the DNA is TGCGCCAGCAGCTTGGATGGACAGGCCGACAATGAGCAGTTCTTC.

This clone showed up just a few times. The chain joins TRBV28 to TRBJ2-2; D might be TRBD2 (6 bases). Germline values: CDR1 MDHEN, CDR2 SYDVKM. The CDR3 totals 14 residues. V was cut by 6 bases and J by 6 bases, with 14 bases left in between. The CDR3 protein is CASSPPSEAGELFF. As DNA, the CDR3 is TGTGCCAGCAGCCCACCTAGCGAGGCCGGGGAGCTGTTTTTT.